The clone carrying this TCR beta chain was observed a few times. Its antigen is not identified. Germline V gene sequence: CDR1 SGDLS, CDR2 YYNGEE. J was trimmed by 3 bases and V by 4 bases; bases with no gene match: 13. There are 17 residues in the CDR3. The record originates from a study of beta chain features in type 1 diabetes. As every portion of the isolated RNA was reverse transcribed, the sequencing read expressed TCRB transcripts. This table comes from immunoSEQ multiplex PCR, and its TCRdb copy is limited to in-frame clones, with some not included. Of 200,000 to 250,000 clones in the sample, around 10% were seen once. Study-level results: Highly expressing activated T cells could be over-counted with a cDNA template. Type 1 diabetes patients had fewer VDJ junction insertions and more deletions.

The rearrangement joins TRBV9 to TRBJ2-1, with TRBD1 matching 7 bases. The sequencing sample was made of naive CD4+ T cells from blood. The clonotype was recovered from a woman younger than 35 in good health. CDR3 amino acids: CASSHPPGQNNYNEQFF. CDR3 sequence (DNA): TGTGCCAGCAGCCACCCCCCGGGACAGAACAACTACAATGAGCAGTTCTTC.